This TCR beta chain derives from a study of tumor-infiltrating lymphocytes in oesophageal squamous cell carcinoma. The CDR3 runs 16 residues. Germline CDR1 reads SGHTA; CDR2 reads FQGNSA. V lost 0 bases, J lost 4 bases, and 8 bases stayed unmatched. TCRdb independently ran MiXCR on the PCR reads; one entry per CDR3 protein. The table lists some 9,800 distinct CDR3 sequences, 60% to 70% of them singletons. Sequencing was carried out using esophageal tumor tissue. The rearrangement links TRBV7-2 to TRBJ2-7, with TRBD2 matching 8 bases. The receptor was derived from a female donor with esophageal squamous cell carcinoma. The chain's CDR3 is CASSLATGTSIYEQYF. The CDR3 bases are TGTGCCAGCAGCTTAGCTACGGGGACTAGTATTTACGAGCAGTACTTC.